This T cell receptor (beta chain) stems from a study of blood T cell repertoires in COVID-19. This table comes from immunoSEQ multiplex PCR, and its TCRdb copy is limited to in-frame clones, with some not included. The data contain approximately 51,000 clones, approximately 86% of them singletons. V was clipped by 1 base and J by 5 bases, with 12 bases between them. Looked up from germline, CDR1 is SGHAT and CDR2 is FQNNGV. The CDR3 loop spans 14 amino acids. Sequencing was done on a sample of peripheral blood. The chain employs TRBV11-2 and TRBJ2-7; D is undetermined. The sequence was obtained from a man aged 35 to 55 with active COVID-19. The CDR3 here is CASSLAAPVHEQYF. The CDR3 coding sequence is TGTGCCAGCAGCTTAGCCGCCCCAGTTCACGAGCAGTACTTC.